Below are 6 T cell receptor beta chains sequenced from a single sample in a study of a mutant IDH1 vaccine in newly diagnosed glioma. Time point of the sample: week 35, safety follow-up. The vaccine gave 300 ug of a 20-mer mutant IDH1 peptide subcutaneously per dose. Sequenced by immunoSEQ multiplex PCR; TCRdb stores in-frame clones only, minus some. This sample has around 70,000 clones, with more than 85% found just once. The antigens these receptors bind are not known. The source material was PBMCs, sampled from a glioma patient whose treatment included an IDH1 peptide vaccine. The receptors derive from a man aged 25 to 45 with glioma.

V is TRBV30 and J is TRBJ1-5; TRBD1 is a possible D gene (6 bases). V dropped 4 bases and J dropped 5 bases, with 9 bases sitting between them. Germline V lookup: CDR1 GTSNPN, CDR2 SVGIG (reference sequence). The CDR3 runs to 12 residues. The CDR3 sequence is CAWNRADQPQHF. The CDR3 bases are TGTGCCTGGAACAGGGCGGATCAGCCCCAGCATTTT.

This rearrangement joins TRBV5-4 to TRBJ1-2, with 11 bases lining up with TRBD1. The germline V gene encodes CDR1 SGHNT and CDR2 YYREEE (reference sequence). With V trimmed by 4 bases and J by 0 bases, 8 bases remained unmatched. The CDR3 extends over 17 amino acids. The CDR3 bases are TGTGCCAGCAGCCCCCGGGACAGGGGGTTAACTAACTATGGCTACACCTTC. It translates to CASSPRDRGLTNYGYTF.

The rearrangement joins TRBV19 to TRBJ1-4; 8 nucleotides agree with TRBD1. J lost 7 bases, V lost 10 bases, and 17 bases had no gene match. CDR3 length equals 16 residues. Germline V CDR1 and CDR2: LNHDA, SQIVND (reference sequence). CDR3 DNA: TGTGCCACTGGGAAGACAGGGGCCTATAAAGGTGAAAAACTGTTTTTT. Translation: CATGKTGAYKGEKLFF.

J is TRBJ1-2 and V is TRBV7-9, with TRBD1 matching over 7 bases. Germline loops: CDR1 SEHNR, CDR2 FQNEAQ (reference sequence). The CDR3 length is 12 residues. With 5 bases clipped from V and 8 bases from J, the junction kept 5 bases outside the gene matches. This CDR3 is CASSPDRAGYTF. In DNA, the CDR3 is TGTGCCAGCAGCCCCGACAGGGCGGGCTACACCTTC.

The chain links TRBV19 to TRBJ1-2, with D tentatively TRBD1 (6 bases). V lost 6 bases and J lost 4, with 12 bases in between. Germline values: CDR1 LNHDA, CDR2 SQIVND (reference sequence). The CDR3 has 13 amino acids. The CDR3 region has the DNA TGTGCCAGTAGAGGGGGGAGAGGCTATGGCTACACCTTC. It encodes CASRGGRGYGYTF. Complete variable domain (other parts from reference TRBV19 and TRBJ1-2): DGGITQSPKYLFRKEGQNVTLSCEQNLNHDAMYWYRQDPGQGLRLIYYSQIVNDFQKGDIAEGYSVSREKKESFPLTVTSAQKNPTAFYLCASRGGRGYGYTFGSGTRLTVV.

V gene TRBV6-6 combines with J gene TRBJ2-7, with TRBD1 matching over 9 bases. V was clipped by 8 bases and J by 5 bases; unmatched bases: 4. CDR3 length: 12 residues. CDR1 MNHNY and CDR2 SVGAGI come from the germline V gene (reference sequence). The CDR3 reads CASSGQGNEQYF. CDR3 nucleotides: TGTGCCAGCTCGGGACAGGGAAACGAGCAGTACTTC.